This is a list of T cell receptor beta chains from one sample in a study of cytomegalovirus exposure and HLA in healthy donors. Sequenced by immunoSEQ multiplex PCR; TCRdb stores in-frame clones only, minus some. This sample has around 90,000 clones, with under 75% found just once. Sequencing used PBMCs. The receptors come from a human donor in good health. The CDR3 runs from the conserved cysteine through the conserved F or W. The D gene is left open where the match is weak. Clone size is shown for a subset of rows, as once, few, many or a class of expanded clone.

abundance: .
j_gene: TRBJ2-7
v_gene: TRBV2
d_gene: .
CDR3nt: TGTGCCAGCACTGCCTACGAGCAGTACTTC
CDR3aa: CASTAYEQYF

abundance: once
j_gene: TRBJ2-1
v_gene: TRBV4-2
d_gene: .
CDR3nt: TGTGCCAGCAGTCTAGGGGGGGCAGAGTCCAATGAGCAGTTCTTC
CDR3aa: CASSLGGAESNEQFF

abundance: .
j_gene: TRBJ2-1
v_gene: TRBV6-5
d_gene: TRBD2
CDR3nt: TGTGCCAGCAGTTTCTCTAGCGGGGGGGAAAGCTATGAGCAGTTCTTC
CDR3aa: CASSFSSGGESYEQFF

abundance: few
j_gene: TRBJ2-1
v_gene: TRBV19
d_gene: .
CDR3nt: TGTGCCAGTAGTCCGACTGTATACTCCTACAATGAGCAGTTCTTC
CDR3aa: CASSPTVYSYNEQFF

abundance: .
j_gene: TRBJ1-1
v_gene: TRBV7-3
d_gene: .
CDR3nt: TGTGCCAGCGGCAGAGGGTCGAACACTGAAGCTTTCTTT
CDR3aa: CASGRGSNTEAFF

abundance: .
j_gene: TRBJ2-7
v_gene: TRBV5-6
d_gene: TRBD2
CDR3nt: TGTGCCAGCAGCTTGGGGCTAGCGGGGGCCTACGAGCAGTACTTC
CDR3aa: CASSLGLAGAYEQYF

abundance: few
j_gene: TRBJ2-3
v_gene: TRBV2
d_gene: TRBD1
CDR3nt: TGTGCCAGCCCCGAGAGGGGGACAGATGATCCAGATACGCAGTATTTT
CDR3aa: CASPERGTDDPDTQYF

abundance: once
j_gene: TRBJ2-7
v_gene: TRBV29-1
d_gene: TRBD2
CDR3nt: TGCAGCGTCCATGGGACTAGCGGGGGTTGGGAGCAGTACTTC
CDR3aa: CSVHGTSGGWEQYF

abundance: once
j_gene: TRBJ2-7
v_gene: TRBV7-8
d_gene: TRBD2
CDR3nt: TGTGCCAGCAGCTCAGAGGTGTCAGCGGGGTCCTACGAGCAGTACTTC
CDR3aa: CASSSEVSAGSYEQYF

abundance: .
j_gene: TRBJ2-1
v_gene: TRBV11-3
d_gene: .
CDR3nt: TGTGCCAGCAGCCCGGCGGAGTACAATGAGCAGTTCTTC
CDR3aa: CASSPAEYNEQFF

abundance: .
j_gene: TRBJ1-5
v_gene: TRBV7-6
d_gene: .
CDR3nt: TGTGCCAGCAGCCTCATGGGGCGCGGAGGCAATCAGCCCCAGCATTTT
CDR3aa: CASSLMGRGGNQPQHF

abundance: once
j_gene: TRBJ2-1
v_gene: TRBV6-4
d_gene: TRBD2
CDR3nt: TGTGCCAGCAGTGAACGGTCCTGGGGGGGGAATGAGCAGTTCTTC
CDR3aa: CASSERSWGGNEQFF

abundance: .
j_gene: TRBJ1-2
v_gene: TRBV5-4
d_gene: .
CDR3nt: TGTGCCAGCAGCTCAGGAGCAGGGAGGTTGGACTATGGCTACACCTTC
CDR3aa: CASSSGAGRLDYGYTF

abundance: .
j_gene: TRBJ2-7
v_gene: TRBV27
d_gene: .
CDR3nt: TGTGCCAGCAGTTTCGGTTCCGGGGTCACCTACGAGCAGTACTTC
CDR3aa: CASSFGSGVTYEQYF

abundance: .
j_gene: TRBJ2-7
v_gene: TRBV29-1
d_gene: .
CDR3nt: TGCAGCGTGCTTGGGCCGGAATACGAGCAGTACTTC
CDR3aa: CSVLGPEYEQYF

abundance: .
j_gene: TRBJ1-6
v_gene: TRBV5-6
d_gene: .
CDR3nt: TGTGCCAGCAGCTTGCGGGTTCGTAATTCACCCCTCCACTTT
CDR3aa: CASSLRVRNSPLHF